The 24 T cell receptor beta chains below were found in one sample sequenced in a study of neurological immune-mediated disorders. MiXCR, applied by TCRdb to the 5' RACE reads, yields one record per CDR3 protein. This sample has about 58,000 distinct CDR3 sequences, with under 3.5% found just once. Source material: PBMCs. The source of these receptors is a woman in her sixties or seventies with multiple sclerosis.

This clonotype is a singleton in its sample. A much larger clone lies a single base off, so this may be a read error. The chain is built from TRBV7-6 and TRBJ2-3, with D possibly being TRBD1 or TRBD2 (5 bases each). The CDR3 has 14 residues. Germline V CDR1 and CDR2: SGHVS, FNYEAQ. CDR3 nucleotides: TGTGCCAGCAGCTTAGCGGGGGTTGCAGATAAGCAGTATTTT. Translation gives CASSLAGVADKQYF.

This clonotype was found many times. The V call is TRBV29-1, the J call TRBJ1-1; D gene uncertain. This CDR3 is built from 9 residues. Trimming took off 3 bases at V and 4 bases at J, with 0 bases between the two ends. The germline gives CDR1 SQVTM, CDR2 ANQGSEA. CDR3 loop: CSVDTEAFF. CDR3 sequence (DNA): TGCAGCGTTGACACTGAAGCTTTCTTT.

This clonotype was counted at least ten times. The chain uses TRBV10-3 and TRBJ1-4; D ambiguous. CDR3 length equals 13 residues. Germline CDR1 ENHRY, CDR2 SYGVKD. The germline V and J ends were trimmed by 2 bases and 7 bases, with 8 bases remaining between them. This chain's CDR3 is CAISEDASEKLFF. The CDR3 nucleotides read TGTGCCATCAGTGAGGATGCGAGTGAAAAACTGTTTTTT.

In this sample, this clonotype turned up many times. This sequence joins TRBV20-1 and TRBJ1-1, with 7 bases fitting TRBD1. The CDR3 is 14 residues long. Germline assignment: CDR1 DFQATT and CDR2 SNEGSKA (reference sequence). For the CDR3, the DNA is TGCAGGGTCCAAAAAGGGGGCTTTGGAGCTGAAGCTTTCTTT. Translation: CRVQKGGFGAEAFF.

About this clonotype: This sequence may be a read error, since a much larger clone differs from it by one base. The chain joins TRBV5-1 to TRBJ2-1; 8 bases align to TRBD2. The J segment lost 5 bases and the V segment lost 4 bases, leaving 8 bases of the junction unmatched. Germline assignment: CDR1 SGHRS and CDR2 YFSETQ. The CDR3 covers 15 residues. The chain's CDR3 is CASSARTSRNNEQFF. Here the CDR3 DNA reads TGCGCCAGCAGCGCCCGGACTAGCCGCAACAATGAGCAGTTCTTC.

The table lists this clonotype with many counts. The rearrangement links TRBV28 to TRBJ1-2, with 7 bases aligning to TRBD1. Germline CDR1 MDHEN, CDR2 SYDVKM. The junction had 8 bases not matched to a gene; V was cut back by 2 bases and J by 8 bases. The CDR3 is 14 amino acids. As DNA, the CDR3 is TGTGCCAGCAGTTTAACAGGGGATCTAGCAGGCTACACCTTC. It yields the protein CASSLTGDLAGYTF.

This clonotype was recorded many times. As DNA, the CDR3 is TGTGCCAGCAGCTTAACTCGGAACACTGAAGCTTTCTTT. Its translation is CASSLTRNTEAFF. V and J are TRBV7-9 and TRBJ1-1; D gene unclear. The germline V gene has CDR1 SEHNR and CDR2 FQNEAQ (reference sequence). This CDR3 has 13 amino acids. The V gene lost 2 bases and the J gene lost 1 base, with 5 bases spanning the gap.

The sample holds many counts of this clonotype. The chain is built from TRBV7-9 and TRBJ2-3; 13 bases align to TRBD2. Trimming cost V 4 bases and J 6 bases; bases outside gene matches: 7. CDR1 is SEHNR, CDR2 FQNEAQ, per germline (reference sequence). The CDR3 length is 16 residues. The CDR3 region is CASSYLGLAGADTQYF. CDR3 coding DNA: TGTGCCAGCAGCTACCTCGGACTAGCGGGGGCGGATACGCAGTATTTT.

This clonotype was detected many times. This rearrangement joins TRBV20-1 to TRBJ2-5, with unresolved D. The CDR3 covers 11 residues. V lost 3 bases, J lost 4 bases, and 6 bases lay in between. CDR1 is DFQATT and CDR2 is SNEGSKA in the germline V gene (reference sequence). Written as DNA, the CDR3 is TGCAGTGCTAGGTTGGGAGAGACCCAGTACTTC. This sequence encodes CSARLGETQYF.

This clonotype was seen repeatedly, ten times or more. The V call is TRBV20-1, the J call TRBJ1-5, with 8 bases identical to TRBD1. Germline lookup yields CDR1 DFQATT and CDR2 SNEGSKA (reference sequence). The V segment lost 5 bases and the J segment 3 bases; nucleotides outside the gene matches: 9. This CDR3 has 15 residues. Written as DNA, the CDR3 is TGCAGTGCTGATATGACAGGGGTGTCCAATCAGCCCCAGCATTTT. Its protein is CSADMTGVSNQPQHF.

In this sample, this clonotype turned up many times. V gene TRBV12-3 or TRBV12-4 combines with J gene TRBJ2-1; 7 bases are a match to TRBD1. V shed 6 bases, J shed 16 bases, and the junction held 9 bases outside the gene matches. The CDR3 sequence is 11 residues long. CDR3 bases: TGTGCCAGCAGCTGGGACAGCGTCAACTTCTTC. Translation gives CASSWDSVNFF.

This clonotype was picked up many times. The chain has TRBV20-1 and TRBJ2-7; D perhaps matches TRBD1 (5 bases). Germline V lookup: CDR1 DFQATT, CDR2 SNEGSKA (reference sequence). The CDR3 has 14 residues. V shed 6 bases and J shed 2 bases, with 17 bases lying between them. The CDR3 reads CSATDRFKPYEQYF. The CDR3 nucleotides read TGCAGTGCGACAGACAGATTCAAGCCCTACGAGCAGTACTTC.

This clonotype has ten or more counts. The J gene is TRBJ2-7, the V gene TRBV12-3 or TRBV12-4; TRBD1 matches at 12 bases. The junction had 19 bases not matched to a gene; V was cut back by 3 bases and J by 10 bases. This CDR3 region has 18 residues. The CDR3 region has the DNA TGTGCCAGCAGTTTTGCCGGGACAGGGGGCCCCAGATTGTCGACACAGTACTTC. This codes for CASSFAGTGGPRLSTQYF.

This clonotype was seen at least ten times. Here the CDR3 reads CASSASNEQFF. As DNA, the CDR3 is TGTGCCAGCAGCGCGAGCAATGAGCAGTTCTTC. The chain combines TRBV3-1 with TRBJ2-1; the D is unclear. V shed 5 bases and J shed 6 bases, with 5 bases lying between them. This CDR3 region has 11 residues. The germline V gene has CDR1 LGHDT and CDR2 YNNKEL (reference sequence).

At least ten counts were recorded for this clonotype. This chain joins TRBV7-9 and TRBJ1-1, with D possibly TRBD1 on 5 matching bases. This CDR3 has 13 residues. Germline V gene lookup returns CDR1 SEHNR and CDR2 FQNEAQ (reference sequence). V gave up 4 bases and J gave up 5 bases, with 11 bases separating them. The CDR3 reads CASSYSEGTEAFF. The CDR3, as DNA: TGTGCCAGCAGCTACTCCGAGGGGACTGAAGCTTTCTTT.

This clonotype was seen repeatedly, ten times or more. The chain carries TRBV5-4 and TRBJ2-3, with 12 bases that match TRBD2. From germline, CDR1 is SGHNT and CDR2 YYREEE (reference sequence). The CDR3 covers 16 residues. The J segment lost 4 bases and the V segment lost 0 bases, leaving 3 bases of the junction unmatched. The CDR3 spells CASSLVLAGGADTQYF. Written as DNA, the CDR3 is TGTGCCAGCAGCTTGGTCCTAGCGGGAGGGGCAGATACGCAGTATTTT.

This clonotype was picked up many times. The chain has TRBV5-1 and TRBJ2-5; TRBD1 aligns across 10 bases. The CDR3 is 15 amino acids. J lost 5 bases, V lost 4 bases, and 8 bases had no gene match. From germline, CDR1 is SGHRS and CDR2 YFSETQ. The DNA for the CDR3 is TGCGCCAGCAGCCTGGGACAGGGGCCTGTTGAGACCCAGTACTTC. It encodes CASSLGQGPVETQYF.

This clonotype was seen ten or more times. This rearrangement joins TRBV7-2 to TRBJ2-7; D unclear. The CDR3 spans 12 residues. CDR1 and CDR2 (germline): SGHTA, FQGNSA. V was trimmed by 5 bases and J by 3 bases, leaving 8 bases between them. The DNA of the CDR3 is TGTGCCAGCAGCCCCTCGGGCTACGAGCAGTACTTC. It yields the protein CASSPSGYEQYF.

This clonotype was counted at least ten times. J is TRBJ2-7 and V is TRBV5-4; possibly TRBD1 for D (5 bases). Germline loops: CDR1 SGHNT, CDR2 YYREEE (reference sequence). Trimming removed 5 bases from V and 3 bases from J, with 15 bases in between. The CDR3 runs 14 residues. The CDR3 here is CASSMRRGGYEQYF. The CDR3 nucleotides are TGTGCCAGCAGTATGAGAAGGGGTGGCTACGAGCAGTACTTC.

This clonotype was detected ten times or more. The chain combines TRBV15 with TRBJ2-1; tentative D call: TRBD1 (5 bases). The CDR3 is 12 residues long. Per the germline V gene, CDR1 is LNHNV and CDR2 is YYDKDF (reference sequence). V lost 5 bases, J lost 9 bases, and 11 bases lay in between. The CDR3 protein is CATSPDRGEQFF. CDR3 bases: TGTGCCACCAGCCCAGATAGGGGTGAGCAGTTCTTC.

Turning to this clonotype: Because the CDR3 is missing its conserved closing phenylalanine or tryptophan, this is likely a read error. The V gene is TRBV5-1, the J gene TRBJ2-7; 7 nucleotides match TRBD1. This CDR3 spans 13 amino acids. Germline-derived CDR1 and CDR2 are SGHRS and YFSETQ. Unmatched junction bases numbered 6, after V lost 6 bases and J lost 3 bases. The CDR3 reads CASKGQSNYEQYN. The CDR3 DNA reads as TGCGCCAGCAAGGGACAGAGTAACTACGAGCAGTACAAC.

In this sample, this clonotype turned up many times. DNA of the CDR3: TGCAGTGCTAGCGACCAGCGGGATTACAATGAGCAGTTCTTC. Protein: CSASDQRDYNEQFF. V gene TRBV20-1 combines with J gene TRBJ2-1; 7 nucleotides align to TRBD2. Germline loops: CDR1 DFQATT, CDR2 SNEGSKA (reference sequence). Trimming cost V 3 bases and J 4 bases; bases outside gene matches: 6. The CDR3 runs to 14 residues.

This clonotype appeared a few times. The chain uses TRBV6-5 and TRBJ1-1; D may be TRBD1 (6 bases). The CDR3 extends over 13 amino acids. Germline assignment: CDR1 MNHEY and CDR2 SVGAGI. V lost 6 bases, J lost 13 bases, and 21 bases lay in between. CDR3 sequence reads: CASRPRDNRWLFF. CDR3 bases: TGTGCCAGCAGGCCCCGGGACAATCGATGGCTTTTCTTT.

With respect to this clonotype: A read error may account for a junction end that differs from germline. The rearrangement uses TRBV10-2 and TRBJ1-5, with D unclear. Germline V gene data show CDR1 as WSHSY and CDR2 as SAAADI. CDR3 length: 12 amino acids. The CDR3 DNA reads as TGCGCCAGCAGTGAGTGGGGTGAGACCCAGAATTTT. Residues: CASSEWGETQNF.